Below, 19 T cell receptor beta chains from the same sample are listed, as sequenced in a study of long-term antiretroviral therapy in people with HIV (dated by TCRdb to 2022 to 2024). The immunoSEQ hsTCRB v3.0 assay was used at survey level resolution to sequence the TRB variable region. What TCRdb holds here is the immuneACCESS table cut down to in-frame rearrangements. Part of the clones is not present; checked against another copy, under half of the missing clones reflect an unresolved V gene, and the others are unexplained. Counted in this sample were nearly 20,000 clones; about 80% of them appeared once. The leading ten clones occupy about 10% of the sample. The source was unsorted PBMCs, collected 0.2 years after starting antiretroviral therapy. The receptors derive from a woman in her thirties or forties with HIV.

The CDR3 protein is CASSVSSGGAYGYTF. DNA for the CDR3: TGTGCCAGCAGTGTGTCCTCAGGGGGAGCCTATGGCTACACCTTC. The chain combines TRBV25-1 with TRBJ1-2; TRBD1 matches at 7 bases. Germline V gene sequence: CDR1 MGHDK, CDR2 SYGVNS. V shed 4 bases, J shed 4 bases, and the junction held 9 bases outside the gene matches. The CDR3 loop spans 15 amino acids.

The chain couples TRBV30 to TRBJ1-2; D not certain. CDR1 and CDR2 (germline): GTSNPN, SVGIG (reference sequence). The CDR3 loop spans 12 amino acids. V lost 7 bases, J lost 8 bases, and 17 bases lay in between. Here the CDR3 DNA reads TGTGCCTCTGGAATGTCAGTCGGAGGCTACACCTTC. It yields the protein CASGMSVGGYTF.

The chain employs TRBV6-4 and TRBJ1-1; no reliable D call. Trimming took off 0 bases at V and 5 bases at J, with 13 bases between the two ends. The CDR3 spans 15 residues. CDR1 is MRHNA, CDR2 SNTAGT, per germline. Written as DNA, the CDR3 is TGTGCCAGCAGTGACTCTTCCATCGGTAGGACTGAAGCTTTCTTT. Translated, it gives CASSDSSIGRTEAFF.

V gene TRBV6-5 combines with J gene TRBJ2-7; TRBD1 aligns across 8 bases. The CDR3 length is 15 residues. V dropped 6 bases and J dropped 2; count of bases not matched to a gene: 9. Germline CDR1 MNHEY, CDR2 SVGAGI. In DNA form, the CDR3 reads TGTGCCAGCAGACTCTCGCCGGGACAGGCCTACGAGCAGTACTTC. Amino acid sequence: CASRLSPGQAYEQYF.

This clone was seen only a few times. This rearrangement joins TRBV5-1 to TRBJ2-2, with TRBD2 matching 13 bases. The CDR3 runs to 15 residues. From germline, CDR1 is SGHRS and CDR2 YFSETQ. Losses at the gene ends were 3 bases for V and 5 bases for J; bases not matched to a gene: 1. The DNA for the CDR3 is TGCGCCAGCAGCTCGGGACTAGCGGGAACCGGGGAGCTGTTTTTT. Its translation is CASSSGLAGTGELFF.

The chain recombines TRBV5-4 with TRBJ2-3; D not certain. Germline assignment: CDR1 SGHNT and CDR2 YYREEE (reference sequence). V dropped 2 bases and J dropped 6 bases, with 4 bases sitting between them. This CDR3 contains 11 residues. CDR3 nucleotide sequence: TGTGCCAGCAGCTTCACGGATACGCAGTATTTT. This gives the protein CASSFTDTQYF.

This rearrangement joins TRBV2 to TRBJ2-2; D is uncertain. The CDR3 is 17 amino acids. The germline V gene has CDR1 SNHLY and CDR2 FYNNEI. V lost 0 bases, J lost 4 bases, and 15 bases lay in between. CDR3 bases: TGTGCCAGCAGTGAAGCGGAAGAAAGACCGTCCACCGGGGAGCTGTTTTTT. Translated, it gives CASSEAEERPSTGELFF. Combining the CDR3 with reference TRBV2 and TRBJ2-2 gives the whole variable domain EPEVTQTPSHQVTQMGQEVILRCVPISNHLYFYWYRQILGQKVEFLVSFYNNEISEKSEIFDDQFSVERPDGSNFTLKIRSTKLEDSAMYFCASSEAEERPSTGELFFGEGSRLTVL.

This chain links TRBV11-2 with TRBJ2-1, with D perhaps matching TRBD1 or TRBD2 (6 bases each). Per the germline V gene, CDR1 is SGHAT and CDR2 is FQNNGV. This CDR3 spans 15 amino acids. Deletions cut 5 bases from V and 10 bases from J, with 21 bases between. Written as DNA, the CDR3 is TGTGCCAGCAGCCACATGACAGGAGGTGGGGGGGAGCAGTTCTTC. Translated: CASSHMTGGGGEQFF.

The DNA of the CDR3 is TGTGCCTGGCTCGGACACAATGAGCAGTTCTTC. Translation: CAWLGHNEQFF. The V gene is TRBV30, the J gene TRBJ2-1; D not resolved. In germline, CDR1 is GTSNPN, CDR2 SVGIG (reference sequence). The CDR3 spans 11 residues. The V gene lost 5 bases and the J gene lost 5 bases, with 7 bases spanning the gap.

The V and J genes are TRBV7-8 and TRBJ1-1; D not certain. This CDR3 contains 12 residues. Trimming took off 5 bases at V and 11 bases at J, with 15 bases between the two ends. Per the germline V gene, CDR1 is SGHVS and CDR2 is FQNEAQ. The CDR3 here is CASSMELAGAFF. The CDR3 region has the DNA TGTGCCAGCAGCATGGAACTGGCTGGGGCTTTCTTT.

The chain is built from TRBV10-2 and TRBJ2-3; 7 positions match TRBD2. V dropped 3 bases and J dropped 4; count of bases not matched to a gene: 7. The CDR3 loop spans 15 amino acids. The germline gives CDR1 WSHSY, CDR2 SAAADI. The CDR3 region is CASSDGAGVADTQYF. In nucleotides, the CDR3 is TGCGCCAGCAGTGACGGGGCGGGAGTGGCAGATACGCAGTATTTT.

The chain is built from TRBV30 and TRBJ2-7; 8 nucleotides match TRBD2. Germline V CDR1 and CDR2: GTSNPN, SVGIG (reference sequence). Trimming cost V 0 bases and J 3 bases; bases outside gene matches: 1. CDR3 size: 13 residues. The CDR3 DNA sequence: TGTGCCTGGAGTGTGACTAGCGACTACGAGCAGTACTTC. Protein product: CAWSVTSDYEQYF.

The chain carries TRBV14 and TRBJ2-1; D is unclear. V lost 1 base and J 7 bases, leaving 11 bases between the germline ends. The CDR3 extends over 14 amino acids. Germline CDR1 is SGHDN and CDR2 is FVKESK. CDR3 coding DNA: TGTGCCAGCAGCCAAGCTGTGGTTTGGAATGAGCAGTTCTTC. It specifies CASSQAVVWNEQFF. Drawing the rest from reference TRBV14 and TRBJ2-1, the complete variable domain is EAGVTQFPSHSVIEKGQTVTLRCDPISGHDNLYWYRRVMGKEIKFLLHFVKESKQDESGMPNNRFLAERTGGTYSTLKVQPAELEDSGVYFCASSQAVVWNEQFFGPGTRLTVL.

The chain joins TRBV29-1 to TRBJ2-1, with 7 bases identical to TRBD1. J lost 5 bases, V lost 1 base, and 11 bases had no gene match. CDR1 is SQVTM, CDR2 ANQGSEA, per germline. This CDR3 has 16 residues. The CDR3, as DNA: TGCAGCGTTGAAGGCCGAGCAGGGGGTTCCAACAATGAGCAGTTCTTC. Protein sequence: CSVEGRAGGSNNEQFF.

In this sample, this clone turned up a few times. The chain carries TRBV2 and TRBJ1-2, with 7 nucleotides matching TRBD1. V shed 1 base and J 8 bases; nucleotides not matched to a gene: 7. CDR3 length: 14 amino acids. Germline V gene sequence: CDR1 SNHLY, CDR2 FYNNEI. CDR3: CASSEEGGRRGYTF. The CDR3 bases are TGTGCCAGCAGTGAAGAAGGGGGCAGAAGGGGCTACACCTTC. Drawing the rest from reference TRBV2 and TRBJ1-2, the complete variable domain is EPEVTQTPSHQVTQMGQEVILRCVPISNHLYFYWYRQILGQKVEFLVSFYNNEISEKSEIFDDQFSVERPDGSNFTLKIRSTKLEDSAMYFCASSEEGGRRGYTFGSGTRLTVV.

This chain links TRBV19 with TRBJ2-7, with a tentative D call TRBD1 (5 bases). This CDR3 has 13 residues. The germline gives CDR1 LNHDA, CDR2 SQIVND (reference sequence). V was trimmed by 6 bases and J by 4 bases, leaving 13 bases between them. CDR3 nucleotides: TGTGCCAGTAGCTACACAGGCGCGTACGAGCAGTACTTC. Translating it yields CASSYTGAYEQYF.

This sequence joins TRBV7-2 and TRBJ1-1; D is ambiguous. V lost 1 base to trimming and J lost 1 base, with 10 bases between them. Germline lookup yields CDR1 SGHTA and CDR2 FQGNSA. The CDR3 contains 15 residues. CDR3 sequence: CASSLGPASNTEAFF. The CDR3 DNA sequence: TGTGCCAGCAGCTTAGGACCTGCCTCGAACACTGAAGCTTTCTTT.

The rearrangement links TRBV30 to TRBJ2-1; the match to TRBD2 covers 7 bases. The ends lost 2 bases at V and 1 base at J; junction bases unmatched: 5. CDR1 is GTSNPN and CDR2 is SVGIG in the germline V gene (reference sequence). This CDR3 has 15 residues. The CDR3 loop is CAWSLSAGSYNEQFF. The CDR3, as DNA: TGTGCCTGGAGTTTGTCAGCGGGATCCTACAATGAGCAGTTCTTC.

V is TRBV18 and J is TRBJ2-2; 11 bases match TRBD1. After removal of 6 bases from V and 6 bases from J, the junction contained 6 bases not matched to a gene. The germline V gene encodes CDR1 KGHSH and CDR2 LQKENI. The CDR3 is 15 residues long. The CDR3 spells CASSSGQGEAGELFF. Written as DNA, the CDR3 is TGTGCCAGCTCGTCGGGACAGGGGGAGGCCGGGGAGCTGTTTTTT.